This T cell receptor (beta chain) appears in the sequencing data of a study of Ad26.COV2.S vaccination and SARS-CoV-2 variants. Here immunoSEQ multiplex PCR was the method, and the copy in TCRdb shows in-frame clones only, minus some. The sample shows around 300,000 clones, about 89% of them seen only once. The treatment was: 15 to 20 received Ad26.COV2.S at low or high dose, single or two shots; roughly 5 received placebo; per-sample allocation not given. Collection of samples fell on day 63 after the first vaccine or placebo injection. This CDR3 spans 14 amino acids. Germline V lookup: CDR1 LGHNA, CDR2 YSLEER. V lost 1 base, J lost 2 bases, and 8 bases lay in between.

This clonotype was obtained from a person between 18 and 65 years old who received the Ad26.COV2.S COVID-19 vaccine or a placebo. The chain carries TRBV4-3 and TRBJ2-5, with D hard to call. The input for sequencing was peripheral blood, taken in a trial of Ad26.COV2.S vaccine versus placebo. The CDR3 DNA reads as TGCGCCAGCAGCCAAGCTTTCGGTCAAGAGACCCAGTACTTC. This sequence encodes CASSQAFGQETQYF.